This TCR beta chain was recovered during a study of blood T cell repertoires in COVID-19 (dated by TCRdb to 2020 to 2022). About the full investigation: Samples covering the acute and convalescent phases of COVID-19 were provided by collaborators in the United States, Italy and Spain. The material from the prospective study consisted of cDNA or gDNA derived from T cells, B-cell-depleted T cells, or PBMCs. Deeply sampled blood TCRbeta repertoires from subjects exposed to, actively infected with, or recovered from COVID-19 were included in the dataset. The repertoires were made available in a free public database intended to serve as a resource for research on the immune response to SARS-CoV-2. The samples were drawn from the first 160 participants of the ongoing ImmuneRACE study and from 1,254 subjects provided by 6 global collaborators. A de-identified subject ID, COVID-19 status, age in years and sex were almost always included in the sample metadata. Where HLA class I and class II types were available, the types were taken from metadata supplied by the sample provider, not from assay-based typing.

The immunoSEQ Assay, a bias-controlled multiplex PCR, was used to amplify TCRbeta CDR3 regions from genomic DNA. Turning to the authors' computational methods: Within the assay, amplification of reference gene primers was used to estimate how many nucleated cells each sample contained. Sequence reads were collapsed and filtered to measure the absolute abundance of every unique TCRbeta CDR3 rearrangement. For each sample, productive Simpson clonality was calculated by taking the square root of Simpson's diversity index across productive rearrangements. The table comes from immuneACCESS by way of TCRdb, which keeps in-frame sequences with V and J called. Part of the clones is missing from these tables; in studies checked, under half for an unresolved V gene and the rest for unknown reasons. The V and J calls and clone size are taken from that table; D and trimming were inferred from the DNA. Within this sample are about 130,000 clones, with approximately 85% of them counted one time only. The top ten clones comprise 20% to 30% of the sample.

The investigation overall reported the following: The amount of clinical and demographic metadata varied by source and participant and was provided uncurated.

The collaborating institutions used their own protocols to collect whole blood in K2EDTA tubes. For TCRbeta analysis, collaborators shipped samples as frozen whole blood, isolated PBMCs, or DNA extracted from either of those sample types. In the germline V gene (reference sequence), CDR1 corresponds to MNHNY and CDR2 to SVGAGI. Its CDR3 holds 16 amino acids, cysteine through phenylalanine. Here the CDR3 DNA is all that survives: 48 bases in frame from base 1. V is pared back by 2 bases and J by 3 bases, with 17 bases lying between the germline termini. Of note for this clone: The antigen this receptor binds is unknown. Base qualities are not provided; no much larger clone lies one nucleotide away.

This receptor was obtained from a woman of 80 years or more with acute or convalescent COVID-19. This receptor chain uses TRBV6-6 and TRBJ2-7; TRBD2 is a weak D gene call, 5 bases matching. Sequencing was done on a sample of peripheral blood. In nucleotides, the sequence is TGTGCCAGCAGTTACCCACCCGGAGGTTATAGCTACGAGCAGTACTTC. The encoded protein is CASSYPPGGYSYEQYF.